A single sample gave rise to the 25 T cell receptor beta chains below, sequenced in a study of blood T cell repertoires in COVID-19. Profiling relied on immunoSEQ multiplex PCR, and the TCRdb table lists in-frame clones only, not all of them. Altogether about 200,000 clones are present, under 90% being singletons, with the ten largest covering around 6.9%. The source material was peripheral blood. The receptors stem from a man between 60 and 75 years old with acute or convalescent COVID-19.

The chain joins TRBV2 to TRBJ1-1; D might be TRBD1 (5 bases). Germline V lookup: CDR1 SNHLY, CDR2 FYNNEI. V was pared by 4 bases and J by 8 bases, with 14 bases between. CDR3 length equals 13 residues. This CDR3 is CASSGVRDGEAFF. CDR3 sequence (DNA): TGTGCCAGCAGTGGGGTCAGGGATGGAGAAGCTTTCTTT.

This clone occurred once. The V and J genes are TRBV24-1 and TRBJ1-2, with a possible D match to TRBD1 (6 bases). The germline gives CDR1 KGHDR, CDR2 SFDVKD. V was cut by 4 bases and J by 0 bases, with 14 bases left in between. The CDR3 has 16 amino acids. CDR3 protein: CATSDSGDTTNYGYTF. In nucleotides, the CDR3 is TGTGCCACCAGTGACTCAGGGGACACCACTAACTATGGCTACACCTTC.

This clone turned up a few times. The CDR3 loop is CASSPTSSYEQYF. CDR3 sequence (DNA): TGTGCCAGCAGTCCAACGAGCTCCTACGAGCAGTACTTC. The V and J genes are TRBV27 and TRBJ2-7, with unresolved D. This CDR3 region has 13 residues. In germline, CDR1 is MNHEY, CDR2 SMNVEV (reference sequence). Trimming left V 5 bases short and J 0 bases short, with 8 bases between.

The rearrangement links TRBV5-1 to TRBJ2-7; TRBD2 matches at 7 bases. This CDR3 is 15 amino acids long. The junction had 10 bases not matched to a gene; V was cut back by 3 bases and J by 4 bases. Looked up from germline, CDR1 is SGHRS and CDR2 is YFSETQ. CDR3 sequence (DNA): TGCGCCAGCAGCTCGAACGGCCTAGCGGATTACGAGCAGTACTTC. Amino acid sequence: CASSSNGLADYEQYF.

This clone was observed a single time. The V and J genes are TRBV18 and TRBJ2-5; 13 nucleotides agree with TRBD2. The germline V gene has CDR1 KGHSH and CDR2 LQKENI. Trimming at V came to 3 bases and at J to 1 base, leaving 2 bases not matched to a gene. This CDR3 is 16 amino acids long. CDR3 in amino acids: CASSPGLAGLQETQYF. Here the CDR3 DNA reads TGTGCCAGCTCACCGGGACTAGCGGGGCTCCAAGAGACCCAGTACTTC.

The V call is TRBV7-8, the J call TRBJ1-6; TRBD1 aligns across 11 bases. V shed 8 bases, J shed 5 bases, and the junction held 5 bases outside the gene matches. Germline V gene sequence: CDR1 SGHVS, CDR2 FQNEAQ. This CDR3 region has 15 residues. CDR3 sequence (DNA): TGTGCCAGCTCGTGGGACAGGGGGAATAATTCACCCCTCCACTTT. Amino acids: CASSWDRGNNSPLHF.

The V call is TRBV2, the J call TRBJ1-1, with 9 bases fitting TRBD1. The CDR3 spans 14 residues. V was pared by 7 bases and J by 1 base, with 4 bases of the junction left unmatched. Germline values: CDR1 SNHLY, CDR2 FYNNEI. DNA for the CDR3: TGTGCCAGCAAAGGGACAGGGCCGAACACTGAAGCTTTCTTT. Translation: CASKGTGPNTEAFF.

The CDR3 loop reads CARYYPPGNDNEQFF. CDR3 DNA sequence: TGTGCCAGGTATTACCCCCCGGGAAACGACAATGAGCAGTTCTTC. The chain recombines TRBV27 with TRBJ2-1, with D possibly being TRBD2 (5 bases). This CDR3 has 15 amino acids. Germline V CDR1 and CDR2: MNHEY, SMNVEV (reference sequence). Trimming removed 9 bases from V and 5 bases from J, with 20 bases in between.

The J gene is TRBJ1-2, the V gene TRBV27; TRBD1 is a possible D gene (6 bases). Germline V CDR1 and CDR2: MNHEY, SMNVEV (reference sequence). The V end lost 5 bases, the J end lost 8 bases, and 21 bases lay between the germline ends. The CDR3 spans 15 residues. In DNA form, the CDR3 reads TGTGCCAGCAGTAAATCAGGGGCGGGGGCGGGAGGCTACACCTTC. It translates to CASSKSGAGAGGYTF.

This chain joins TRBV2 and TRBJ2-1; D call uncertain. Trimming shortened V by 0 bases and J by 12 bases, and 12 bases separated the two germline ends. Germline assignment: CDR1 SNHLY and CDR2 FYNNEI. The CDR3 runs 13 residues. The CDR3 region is CASSEALLVGQFF. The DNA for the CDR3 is TGTGCCAGCAGTGAAGCGCTTCTAGTCGGGCAGTTCTTC.

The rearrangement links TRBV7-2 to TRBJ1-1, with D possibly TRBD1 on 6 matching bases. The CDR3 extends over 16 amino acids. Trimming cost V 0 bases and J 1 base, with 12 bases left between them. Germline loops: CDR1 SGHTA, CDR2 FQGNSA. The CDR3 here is CASSLAWGLGNTEAFF. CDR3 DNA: TGTGCCAGCAGCTTAGCTTGGGGGCTGGGGAACACTGAAGCTTTCTTT.

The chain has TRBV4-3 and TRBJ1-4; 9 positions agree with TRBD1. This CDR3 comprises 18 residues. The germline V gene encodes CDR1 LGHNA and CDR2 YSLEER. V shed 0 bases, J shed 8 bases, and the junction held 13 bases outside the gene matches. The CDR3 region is CASSQDAVSGTGREKLFF. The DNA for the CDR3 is TGCGCCAGCAGCCAAGACGCCGTTTCAGGGACAGGGAGGGAAAAACTGTTTTTT.

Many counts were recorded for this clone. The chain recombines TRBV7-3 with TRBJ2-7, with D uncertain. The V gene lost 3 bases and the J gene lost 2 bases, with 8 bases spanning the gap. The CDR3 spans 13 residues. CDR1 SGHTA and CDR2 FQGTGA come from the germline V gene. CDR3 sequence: CASSFPVPYEQYF. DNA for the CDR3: TGTGCCAGCAGCTTCCCGGTTCCCTACGAGCAGTACTTC.

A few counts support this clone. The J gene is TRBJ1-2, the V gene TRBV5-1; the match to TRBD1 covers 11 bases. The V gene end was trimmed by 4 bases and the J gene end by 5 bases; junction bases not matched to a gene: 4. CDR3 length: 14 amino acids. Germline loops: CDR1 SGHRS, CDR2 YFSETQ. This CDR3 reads CASSPGTGGYGYTF. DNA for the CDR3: TGCGCCAGCAGCCCCGGGACAGGGGGTTATGGCTACACCTTC.

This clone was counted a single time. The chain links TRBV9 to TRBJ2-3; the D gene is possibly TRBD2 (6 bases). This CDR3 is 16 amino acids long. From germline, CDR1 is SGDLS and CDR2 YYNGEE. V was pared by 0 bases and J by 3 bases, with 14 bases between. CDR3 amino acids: CASSVGSGRLTDTQYF. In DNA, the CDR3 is TGTGCCAGCAGCGTAGGGTCCGGGAGATTGACAGATACGCAGTATTTT.

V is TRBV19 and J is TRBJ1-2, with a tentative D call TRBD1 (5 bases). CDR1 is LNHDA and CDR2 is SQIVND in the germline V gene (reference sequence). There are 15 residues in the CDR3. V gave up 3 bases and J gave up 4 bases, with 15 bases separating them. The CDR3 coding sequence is TGTGCCAGTAGTATTGCTTCTGGGGCGAGCTATGGCTACACCTTC. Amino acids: CASSIASGASYGYTF.

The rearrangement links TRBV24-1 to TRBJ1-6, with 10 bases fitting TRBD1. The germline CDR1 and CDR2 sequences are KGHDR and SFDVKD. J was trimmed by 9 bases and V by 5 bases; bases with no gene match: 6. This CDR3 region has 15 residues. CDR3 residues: CATSAGQGNPSPLHF. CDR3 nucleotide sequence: TGTGCCACCAGTGCGGGACAGGGGAATCCTTCACCCCTCCACTTT.

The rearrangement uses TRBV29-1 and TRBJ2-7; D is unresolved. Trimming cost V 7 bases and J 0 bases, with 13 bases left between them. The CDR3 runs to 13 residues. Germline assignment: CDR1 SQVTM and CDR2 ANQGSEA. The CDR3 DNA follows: TGCAGCGCCGTATCGCGGAGCTCCTACGAGCAGTACTTC. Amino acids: CSAVSRSSYEQYF.

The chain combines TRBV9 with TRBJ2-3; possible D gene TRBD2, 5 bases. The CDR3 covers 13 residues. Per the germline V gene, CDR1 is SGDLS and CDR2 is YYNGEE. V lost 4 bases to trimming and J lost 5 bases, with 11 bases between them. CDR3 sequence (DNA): TGTGCCAGCAGCCAAACTACTAGAGATACGCAGTATTTT. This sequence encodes CASSQTTRDTQYF.

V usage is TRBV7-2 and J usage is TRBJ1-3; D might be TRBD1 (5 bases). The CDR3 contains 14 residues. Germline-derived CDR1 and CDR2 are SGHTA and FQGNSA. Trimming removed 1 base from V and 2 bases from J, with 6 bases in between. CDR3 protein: CASSLGRAGNTIYF. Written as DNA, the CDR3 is TGTGCCAGCAGCTTAGGCAGGGCTGGAAACACCATATATTTT.

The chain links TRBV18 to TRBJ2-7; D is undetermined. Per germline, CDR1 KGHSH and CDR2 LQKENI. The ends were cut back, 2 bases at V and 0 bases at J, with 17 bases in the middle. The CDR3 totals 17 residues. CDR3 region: CASSPFQLRRTSYEQYF. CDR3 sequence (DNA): TGTGCCAGCTCACCATTTCAACTCCGGAGAACCTCCTACGAGCAGTACTTC.

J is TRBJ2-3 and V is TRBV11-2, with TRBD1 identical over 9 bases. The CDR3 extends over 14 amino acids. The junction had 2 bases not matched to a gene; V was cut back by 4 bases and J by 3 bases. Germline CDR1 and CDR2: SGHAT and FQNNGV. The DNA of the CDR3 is TGTGCCAGCAGCTCGGACAGGGGAACAGATACGCAGTATTTT. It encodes CASSSDRGTDTQYF.

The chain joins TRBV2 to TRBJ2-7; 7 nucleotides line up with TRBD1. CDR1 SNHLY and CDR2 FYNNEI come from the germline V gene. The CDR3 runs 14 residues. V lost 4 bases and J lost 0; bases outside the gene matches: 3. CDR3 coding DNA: TGTGCCAGCAGTGCATGGGACAGCTCCTACGAGCAGTACTTC. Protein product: CASSAWDSSYEQYF.

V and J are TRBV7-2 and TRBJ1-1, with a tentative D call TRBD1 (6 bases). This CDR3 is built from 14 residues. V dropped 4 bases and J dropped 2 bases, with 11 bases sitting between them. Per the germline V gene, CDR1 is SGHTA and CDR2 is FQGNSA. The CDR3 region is CASSSNRVNTEAFF. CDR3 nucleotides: TGTGCCAGCAGCTCCAACAGGGTAAACACTGAAGCTTTCTTT.

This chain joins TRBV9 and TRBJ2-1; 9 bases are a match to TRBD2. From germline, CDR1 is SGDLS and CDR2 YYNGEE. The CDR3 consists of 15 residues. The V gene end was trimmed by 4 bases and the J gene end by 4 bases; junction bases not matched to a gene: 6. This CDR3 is CASSLSGGTYNEQFF. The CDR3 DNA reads TGTGCCAGCAGCCTCAGCGGGGGGACGTACAATGAGCAGTTCTTC.